This TCR beta chain was identified during a study of preoperative IRX-2 immunotherapy in early breast cancer. About this clone itself: One or more nucleotides could not be called with certainty, so the encoded amino acid is given as X.

Generated by immunoSEQ multiplex PCR, the TCRdb table keeps only in-frame clones and is missing some. The sample records 35,000 to 40,000 clones, 75% to 85% being singletons. J lost 4 bases, V lost 3 bases, and 2 bases had no gene match. This CDR3 region has 13 residues. Germline assignment: CDR1 LNHDA and CDR2 SQIVND (reference sequence). As for treatment: preoperative locoregional IRX-2 cytokine immunotherapy. This TCR derives from a human donor with breast cancer. The chain uses TRBV19 and TRBJ1-1, with TRBD1 identical over 7 bases. The material sequenced was lymph node tissue, taken after IRX-2 immunotherapy. DNA of the CDR3: TGTGCCAGTAGTATCCAGGGGGMCACTGAAGCTTTCTTT. Translating gives CASSIQGXTEAFF.